This T cell receptor beta chain came from a study of T cell responses to AZD1222 COVID-19 vaccine. Assay: immunoSEQ multiplex PCR; the TCRdb copy retains only in-frame clones and omits some. The table includes 100,000 to 130,000 clones, over 80% detected once. This clone was seen a single time. Trimming removed 4 bases at V and 6 bases at J, with 15 bases between. The CDR3 extends over 14 amino acids. Per the germline V gene, CDR1 is MGHRA and CDR2 is YSYEKL. The chain combines TRBV4-1 with TRBJ1-1; tentatively, D is TRBD1 (6 bases). Sequencing used peripheral blood, obtained 28 days after the second AZD1222 dose. This clonotype originated in an adult who received the AZD1222 COVID-19 vaccine. CDR3 residues: CASSLVGAPAEAFF. CDR3 in DNA: TGCGCCAGCAGCCTCGTGGGGGCCCCCGCTGAAGCTTTCTTT.